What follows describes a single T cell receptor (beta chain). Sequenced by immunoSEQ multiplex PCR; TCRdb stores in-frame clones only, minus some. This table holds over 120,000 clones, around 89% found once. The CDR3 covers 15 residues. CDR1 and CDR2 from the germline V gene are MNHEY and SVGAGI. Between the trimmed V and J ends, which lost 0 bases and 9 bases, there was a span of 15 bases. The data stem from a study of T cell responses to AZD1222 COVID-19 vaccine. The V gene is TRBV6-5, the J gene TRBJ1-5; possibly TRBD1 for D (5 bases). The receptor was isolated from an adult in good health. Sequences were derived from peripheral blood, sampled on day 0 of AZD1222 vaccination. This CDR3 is CASSYSIGAGGPQHF. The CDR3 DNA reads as TGTGCCAGCAGTTACTCGATCGGGGCCGGGGGGCCCCAGCATTTT.